This T cell receptor (beta chain) was found in a study of radiotherapy plus CTLA-4 blockade in lung cancer. Study details: Of all patients, around 19% responded objectively and approximately 31% showed disease control. General study points: Blood-borne expansion of tumor-derived TCR clones followed radiotherapy plus ipilimumab.

A remark on this clone: Its antigen is as yet unknown.

J gave up 0 bases and V 5 bases, and 9 bases lay outside the gene matches. This CDR3 has 16 amino acids. Germline loops: CDR1 KGHSH, CDR2 LQKENI. CTLA-4 blockade using ipilimumab, together with focal radiation, was received by patients with chemo-refractory metastatic non-small-cell lung cancer. Assay: immunoSEQ multiplex PCR; the TCRdb copy retains only in-frame clones and omits some. The sample shows 30,000 to 35,000 clones, roughly 70% of them seen only once. The V call is TRBV18, the J call TRBJ1-2; TRBD1 aligns across 7 bases. The source was peripheral blood, collected from a patient treated with radiotherapy plus ipilimumab. This receptor was identified in a human donor with non-small cell lung cancer who had stable disease on radiotherapy plus ipilimumab. The CDR3 protein is CASSGDRPPSNYGYTF. CDR3 bases: TGTGCCAGCTCAGGGGACAGACCACCTTCTAACTATGGCTACACCTTC.